Listed below are T cell receptor beta chains from one sample, sequenced in a study of memory CD4+ T cells and cytomegalovirus serostatus. TCRdb's table, derived via immunoSEQ multiplex PCR, lists solely in-frame clones and lacks some. The sample has 50,000 to 60,000 clones, over 60% seen once; the top ten hold 1.4%. The sequenced sample was memory CD4+ T cells from blood. Every receptor here comes from an adult in good health and CMV-seropositive. Each CDR3 is given with its conserved first and last residue. The D gene is left open where the match is weak. Some rows mark clone size as missing; the rest say once, few, many or name a class of expanded clone.

d_call	clone_size	v_call	j_call	cdr3_aa	cdr3_nt
.	once	TRBV5-1	TRBJ1-3	CASSPEPGTAGNTIYF	TGCGCCAGCAGCCCTGAGCCCGGGACGGCTGGAAACACCATATATTTT
TRBD1	once	TRBV9	TRBJ2-7	CASSPQGAYEQYF	TGTGCCAGCAGCCCACAGGGGGCCTACGAGCAGTACTTC
TRBD1	few	TRBV5-1	TRBJ2-6	CASSSGQGVRSGANVLTF	TGCGCCAGCAGCTCGGGACAGGGGGTTAGGTCTGGGGCCAACGTCCTGACTTTC
.	once	TRBV19	TRBJ1-4	CASSIARTQQVKLFF	TGTGCCAGTAGTATAGCCAGGACCCAGCAGGTGAAACTGTTTTTT
.	.	TRBV6-1	TRBJ1-1	CASTRQETSNTEAFF	TGTGCCAGCACCCGACAGGAAACCTCCAACACTGAAGCTTTCTTT
.	.	TRBV28	TRBJ1-5	CASSFSSNQPQHF	TGTGCCAGCAGTTTCAGTAGCAATCAGCCCCAGCATTTT
TRBD1	.	TRBV2	TRBJ1-3	CASYRDRANTIYF	TGTGCCAGCTACCGGGACAGGGCAAACACCATATATTTT
TRBD1	.	TRBV7-9	TRBJ1-2	CASSTTGDGYTF	TGTGCCAGCAGCACGACAGGGGACGGCTACACCTTC
.	few	TRBV2	TRBJ1-4	CASSGGRGEKLFF	TGTGCCAGCAGTGGAGGGAGGGGTGAAAAACTGTTTTTT
TRBD1	few	TRBV5-1	TRBJ1-1	CASSLAGGRQTEAFF	TGCGCCAGCAGCTTGGCAGGGGGACGGCAGACTGAAGCTTTCTTT
.	once	TRBV12-5	TRBJ1-5	CASGLVESGNQPQHF	TGTGCTAGTGGTTTGGTAGAGTCGGGTAATCAGCCCCAGCATTTT
TRBD1	few	TRBV28	TRBJ1-5	CASSLVQGGQPQHF	TGTGCCAGCAGTTTGGTTCAGGGGGGACAGCCCCAGCATTTT
TRBD1	.	TRBV9	TRBJ1-1	CASSFGTGLDTEAFF	TGTGCCAGCAGCTTTGGGACAGGGTTGGACACTGAAGCTTTCTTT
.	.	TRBV18	TRBJ1-5	CASSPAAGVSNQPQHF	TGTGCCAGCTCACCAGCCGCCGGGGTGAGCAATCAGCCCCAGCATTTT
.	.	TRBV19	TRBJ1-5	CASSIQAGNQPQHF	TGTGCCAGTAGTATCCAGGCAGGCAATCAGCCCCAGCATTTT
.	.	TRBV9	TRBJ2-7	CASSVESGGHEQYF	TGTGCCAGCAGCGTTGAATCCGGAGGACACGAGCAGTACTTC
TRBD1	.	TRBV11-2	TRBJ1-2	CASSETDRGGYTF	TGTGCCAGCAGCGAGACGGACAGGGGAGGCTACACCTTC
TRBD2	.	TRBV7-8	TRBJ2-3	CASSPLAGVSTDTQYF	TGTGCCAGCAGCCCATTAGCGGGAGTAAGCACAGATACGCAGTATTTT
.	.	TRBV5-1	TRBJ1-2	CASSLDPSYGYTF	TGCGCCAGCAGCTTGGATCCGAGCTATGGCTACACCTTC
.	.	TRBV5-6	TRBJ1-1	CASSLERWGLNTEAFF	TGTGCCAGCAGCTTGGAAAGGTGGGGGTTGAACACTGAAGCTTTCTTT
.	.	TRBV7-3	TRBJ1-5	CASSLWRGLGSNQPQHF	TGTGCCAGCAGCTTATGGAGGGGTCTTGGTAGCAATCAGCCCCAGCATTTT
.	.	TRBV5-1	TRBJ2-2	CASSLAPGELFF	TGCGCCAGCAGCTTGGCCCCCGGGGAGCTGTTTTTT
.	once	TRBV11-2	TRBJ2-3	CASSLQKTSTDTQYF	TGTGCCAGCAGCCTACAAAAAACTAGCACAGATACGCAGTATTTT
.	.	TRBV5-5	TRBJ1-1	CASSLGGWMGNTEAFF	TGTGCCAGCAGCTTGGGGGGATGGATGGGGAACACTGAAGCTTTCTTT
.	.	TRBV15	TRBJ1-1	CATSREVSVDEAFF	TGTGCCACCAGCAGAGAGGTTTCCGTCGATGAAGCTTTCTTT
.	.	TRBV19	TRBJ2-2	CASSSWGDGELFF	TGTGCCAGTAGTTCCTGGGGGGACGGGGAGCTGTTTTTT
TRBD1	once	TRBV27	TRBJ1-5	CASSRQGSNQPQHF	TGTGCCAGCAGCCGACAGGGGAGCAATCAGCCCCAGCATTTT
.	.	TRBV27	TRBJ2-4	CASSFWGAKNIQYF	TGTGCCAGCAGTTTCTGGGGGGCCAAAAACATTCAGTACTTC
TRBD2	.	TRBV28	TRBJ2-3	CASRGRAGRNTQYF	TGTGCCAGCAGGGGGAGGGCGGGAAGGAATACGCAGTATTTT
.	.	TRBV18	TRBJ2-5	CASSPGLTTLQETQYF	TGTGCCAGCTCACCAGGTTTGACCACACTCCAAGAGACCCAGTACTTC
.	.	TRBV30	TRBJ1-1	CAWTPSLRYTEAFF	TGTGCCTGGACCCCCTCACTCCGGTACACTGAAGCTTTCTTT
TRBD1	few	TRBV28	TRBJ1-2	CASRIPGQPYGYTF	TGTGCCAGCAGAATACCGGGACAGCCCTATGGCTACACCTTC
.	.	TRBV28	TRBJ2-2	CASRDTNTGELFF	TGTGCCAGCAGAGACACGAACACCGGGGAGCTGTTTTTT
.	.	TRBV5-1	TRBJ2-2	CASSLGLSNTGELFF	TGCGCCAGCAGCTTGGGACTATCGAACACCGGGGAGCTGTTTTTT
.	.	TRBV5-4	TRBJ1-1	CASSLAGVGTEAFF	TGTGCCAGCAGCTTGGCAGGGGTGGGCACTGAAGCTTTCTTT
.	.	TRBV5-1	TRBJ1-6	CASSFEGLNSPLHF	TGCGCCAGCAGCTTTGAGGGGCTAAATTCACCCCTCCACTTT
.	few	TRBV18	TRBJ1-1	CASSPAGQRNTEAFF	TGTGCCAGCTCACCAGCGGGACAAAGGAACACTGAAGCTTTCTTT
.	.	TRBV30	TRBJ1-6	CAWGQDSPLHF	TGTGCCTGGGGGCAGGATTCACCCCTCCACTTT
.	once	TRBV5-4	TRBJ2-1	CASGTNSNNEQFF	TGTGCCAGCGGGACCAACTCGAACAATGAGCAGTTCTTC
TRBD2	.	TRBV5-4	TRBJ2-1	CASSLEPSGRYNEQFF	TGTGCCAGCAGCTTGGAGCCTAGCGGGAGATACAATGAGCAGTTCTTC
TRBD2	once	TRBV29-1	TRBJ2-1	CSVSGADGRAGQFF	TGCAGCGTTTCTGGGGCCGACGGGAGGGCGGGGCAGTTCTTC
.	.	TRBV7-2	TRBJ1-4	CASSLGDTRNEKLFF	TGTGCCAGCAGCTTAGGGGACACCCGTAATGAAAAACTGTTTTTT
.	.	TRBV20-1	TRBJ2-7	CSARVGTEQYF	TGCAGTGCTAGAGTGGGGACGGAGCAGTACTTC